A few counts support the clone carrying this TCR beta chain. Its antigen is undetermined. Then a second PCR, running roughly 7 to 11 cycles, was carried out with a sample-barcoded 5' primer and a J-beta primer mix. Each cDNA molecule was tagged by a template-switch adaptor that had 12 random nucleotides. MiXCR, run by TCRdb on the 5' RACE reads, gives a single entry per CDR3 protein. The sample carries around 1,900,000 distinct CDR3 sequences, about 39% recorded once. The V segment lost 8 bases and the J segment 7 bases; nucleotides outside the gene matches: 13. CDR1 is GTSNPN and CDR2 is SVGIG in the germline V gene (reference sequence). The CDR3 runs to 14 residues. Peripheral blood, 9.5 to 10 milliliters per donor, was collected. The sample is drawn from a study of blood T cells in healthy people across ages. Findings of the study overall: Estimates of diversity drawn from one million T cells were considered underestimates.

The V gene is TRBV30, the J gene TRBJ2-3; TRBD1 agrees at 9 bases. This receptor was taken from a human donor in good health. Specimen: blood. The CDR3 DNA reads TGTGCCCGGACCCCCGGAGACAGGGGGAATACGCAGTATTTT. Amino acids: CARTPGDRGNTQYF.